Sequencing of this T cell receptor (beta chain) was carried out in a study of OX40 agonist ivuxolimab in advanced cancers. At the level of the whole study: Ivuxolimab was an agonistic, fully human IgG2 monoclonal antibody directed against OX40 (CD134), a costimulatory receptor. Prior anti-PD-1, anti-PD-L1 or anti-CTLA-4 therapy was permitted, and checkpoint inhibitors had been received by around 39% of dose-escalation patients. Intravenous ivuxolimab was administered to patients every 2 weeks at six dose levels: 0.01, 0.1, 0.3, 1.5, 3 and 10 mg/kg. Of the roughly 51 patients in dose escalation, about 20 had hepatocellular carcinoma, some 15 had melanoma, 9 had renal cell carcinoma and 9 had head and neck cancer. In the dose-escalation cohort, over 65% of patients were male, and the mean age was approximately 64 years, with a range of roughly 20 to 80. The monotherapy dose-escalation portion (N ≈ 50 patients) of the phase I ivuxolimab trial is reported in the paper. Peripheral TCRbeta sequencing aimed to test whether ivuxolimab altered TCR sequence diversity and caused clonal T-cell expansion. Partial responses occurred in three dose-escalation patients, of whom one had hepatocellular carcinoma and two had cutaneous melanoma. What the study reported, not specific to this receptor: Low levels of normalized T-cell clonal expansion were also seen in some patients who did not respond. At doses of 0.1 to 3.0 mg/kg, clonal expansion of both CD4+ and CD8+ blood T cells was observed from baseline to week 6. The antigen specificity of the peripheral T cells that underwent clonal expansion was not determined. On average, CD8+ T cells showed more expanded clones than CD4+ T cells after ivuxolimab. Partial responders in the 0.1-3.0 mg/kg groups had among the lowest normalized peripheral clonal expansion, especially among CD8+ T cells.

For sequencing of the TCRbeta CDR3 region, genomic DNA was extracted from the sorted cells. The immunoSEQ Assay was used for sequencing of TCRbeta CDR3 regions. TCRdb re-hosts the immuneACCESS table, in-frame sequences only. Its copies lack some clones; in the studies checked, an unresolved V gene accounts for under half of them, and the cause for the rest is not known. Across this sample there are about 73,000 clones, with 80% to 90% seen only once. About a tenth of the sample belongs to the ten largest clones. Of note for this clone: Its antigen is not yet known. Base-call qualities are not available, and no considerably larger clone is one nucleotide away.

Patients with a history of autoimmune disease or receiving systemic immunosuppression were excluded from the trial. Peripheral blood for TCR sequencing was collected from all dose cohorts at baseline, on cycle 4 day 1, and on cycle 7 day 1. Samples came from an open-label, multicenter, first-in-human phase I dose-escalation trial of ivuxolimab. Adults with locally advanced or metastatic head and neck squamous cell, hepatocellular, melanoma or renal cell carcinoma were enrolled in the trial. Before TCR sequencing, CD4+ T cells and CD8+ T cells were sorted from peripheral blood as separate populations. Relative to germline, V is 8 bases shorter and J is 0 bases shorter, with 17 bases between their ends. In the germline V gene, CDR1 corresponds to MDHEN and CDR2 to SYDVKM. The CDR3 runs 15 amino acids, cysteine and phenylalanine included. Only the CDR3 DNA stays, 45 bases, in frame from base 1.

The source was CD4+ or CD8+ T cells sorted from blood, collected in a trial of the OX40 agonist ivuxolimab. This clonotype was obtained from an adult with an advanced solid tumor such as melanoma, head and neck, liver or kidney cancer. Recombination linked TRBV28 to TRBJ2-7; possibly the D gene is TRBD2, per 5 matching bases. The CDR3 reads as follows: CASRSLDSVSYEQYF. The DNA reads as follows: TGTGCCAGCCGCTCCCTGGATAGCGTCTCCTACGAGCAGTACTTC.